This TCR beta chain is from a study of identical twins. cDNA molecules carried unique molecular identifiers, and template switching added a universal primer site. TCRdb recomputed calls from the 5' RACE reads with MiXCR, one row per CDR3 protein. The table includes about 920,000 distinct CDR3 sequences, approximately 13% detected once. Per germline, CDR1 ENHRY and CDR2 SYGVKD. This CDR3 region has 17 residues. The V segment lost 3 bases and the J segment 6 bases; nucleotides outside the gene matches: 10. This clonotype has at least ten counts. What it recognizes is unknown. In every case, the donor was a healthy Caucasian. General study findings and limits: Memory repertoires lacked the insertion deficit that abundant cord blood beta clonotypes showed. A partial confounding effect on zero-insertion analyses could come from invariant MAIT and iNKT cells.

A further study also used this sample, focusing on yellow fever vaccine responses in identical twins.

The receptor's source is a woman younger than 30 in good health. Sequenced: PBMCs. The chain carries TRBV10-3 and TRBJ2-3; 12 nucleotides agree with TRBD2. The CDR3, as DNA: TGTGCCATCAGTGATTCGACTAGCGGGAGCCTTACCGATACGCAGTATTTT. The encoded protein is CAISDSTSGSLTDTQYF.